One sample yielded the 4 T cell receptor beta chains listed below, sequenced in a study of CXCR3-negative and CXCR3-positive naive CD8 T cells. UMI-labeled 5' RACE yielded the TRB cDNA libraries. With the 5' RACE reads reprocessed, TCRdb shows one record per CDR3 protein and no DNA. Its table records some 28,000 distinct CDR3 sequences. Sequenced input: memory CD8+ T cells from blood. Receptor source: a human donor in good health. Some clones in this sample may be carry-over from other donors' samples.

CDR3 loop: CSAPGGMNTEAFF. The chain uses TRBV20-1 and TRBJ1-1; TCRdb selects TRBD1, and the lack of DNA leaves this call unchecked. The CDR3 is 13 amino acids. Germline CDR1 reads DFQATT; CDR2 reads SNEGSKA (reference sequence).

This chain connects TRBV20-1 to TRBJ1-1; TCRdb lists TRBD1, though no DNA is available to test this call. Germline V gene lookup returns CDR1 DFQATT and CDR2 SNEGSKA (reference sequence). This CDR3 spans 12 amino acids. The CDR3 sequence: CSPRETGAEAFF.

The chain is built from TRBV28 and TRBJ1-2; as DNA is missing, the TRBD1 call by TCRdb cannot be tested. There are 15 residues in the CDR3. CDR1 and CDR2 (germline): MDHEN, SYDVKM. The CDR3 here is CASSLVTAANYGYTF.

CDR3 sequence reads: CASSEALEGVGTGELFF. V usage is TRBV6-1 and J usage is TRBJ2-2; the D call of TRBD1 rests on TCRdb alone, since no DNA is present to check it. The CDR3 runs to 17 residues. Germline V lookup: CDR1 MNHNS, CDR2 SASEGT.